There are a few counts of the clone carrying this T cell receptor beta chain. This CDR3 region has 13 residues. The germline CDR1 and CDR2 sequences are SGHVS and FNYEAQ. With 2 bases removed from V and 3 bases from J, the gap between germline ends came to 7 bases. The memory fraction was CD4+CD45RO+CD25- cells. TCRdb re-called the 5' RACE reads with MiXCR, one entry per CDR3 protein. The sample holds thousands of distinct CDR3 sequences; 52% are singletons and the top ten take approximately 5%. The chain carries TRBV7-6 and TRBJ1-1; tentatively, D is TRBD1 (5 bases). This clonotype was sampled from a female donor with breast cancer. Sequences were obtained from memory CD4+ T cells sorted from a lymph node. Subset indicated: memory CD4+ T cells, CD4+CD45RO+CD25-. The CDR3 loop is CASSLRGDTEAFF. The CDR3 DNA reads TGTGCCAGCAGCTTAAGAGGGGACACTGAAGCTTTCTTT.